This T cell receptor beta chain appears in the sequencing data of a study of blood T cell repertoires in COVID-19. Study-wide background: The study drew acute and convalescent COVID-19 samples from the United States, Italy and Spain. The analysed material was cDNA or gDNA that came from T cells, B-cell-depleted T cells, or PBMCs.

The authors' processing: How many nucleated cells were present was estimated from reference gene primer amplification. The assay was immunoSEQ multiplex PCR, and TCRdb's table has in-frame clones only and misses some. V, J and clone size reflect that table, while D and trimming were determined from the DNA. This sample carries about 140,000 clones, approximately 87% of them seen once, and the ten largest clones take more than 3.5%. The receptor comes from a woman aged 40 to 55 with acute or convalescent COVID-19. The sequencing sample was made of peripheral blood.

Here the CDR3 DNA reads TGTGCCAGCAGCGTAGAAGGGGTGAGCAATCAGCCCCAGCATTTT. Translated: CASSVEGVSNQPQHF. The chain links TRBV9 to TRBJ1-5, with a tentative D call TRBD1 (5 bases). V dropped 0 bases and J dropped 1 base, with 8 bases sitting between them. Germline V gives CDR1 SGDLS, CDR2 YYNGEE. CDR3 length equals 15 residues.